Below are 30 T cell receptor beta chains sequenced from a single sample in a study of regulatory T cells in long-lasting Graves disease. The time point is: persistent/refractory GD, antithyroid drugs over 5 years with positive TRAb. Extracted PBMC RNA gave rise to the TCR library. Arm-PCR of CDR3 regions and iRepertoire HTBI primers were the basis on which TCR beta libraries were built. TCRdb re-called the multiplex PCR reads through MiXCR, storing one row per CDR3 protein. This table holds nearly 350,000 distinct CDR3 sequences, 15% to 20% found once. Sequenced material: peripheral blood mononuclear cells (PBMCs), taken when the disease was refractory, from a patient treated with antithyroid drugs. The source is a female donor with Graves disease.

V is TRBV20-1 and J is TRBJ2-7, with 13 bases identical to TRBD2. Germline V gene lookup returns CDR1 DFQATT and CDR2 SNEGSKA (reference sequence). This CDR3 comprises 13 residues. The V segment lost 7 bases and the J segment 7 bases; nucleotides outside the gene matches: 7. Here the CDR3 DNA reads TGCAGTGTGAGACTAGCGGGAGGTAGAGAGCAGTACTTC. Translated, it gives CSVRLAGGREQYF.

This clonotype was recorded many times. The chain recombines TRBV7-9 with TRBJ1-1; possible D gene TRBD1, 5 bases. Germline V gives CDR1 SEHNR, CDR2 FQNEAQ (reference sequence). V was trimmed by 2 bases and J by 5 bases, leaving 12 bases between them. This CDR3 is built from 14 residues. The CDR3 region is CASSLPTDGTEAFF. For the CDR3, the DNA is TGTGCCAGCAGCTTACCGACAGACGGAACTGAAGCTTTCTTT.

In this sample, this clonotype turned up a few times. DNA of the CDR3: TGTGCCTGGAGCCGTATGGGCGGCAATCAGCCCCAGCATTTT. Its translation: CAWSRMGGNQPQHF. V gene TRBV30 combines with J gene TRBJ1-5; no clear D gene. Germline lookup yields CDR1 GTSNPN and CDR2 SVGIG (reference sequence). The CDR3 contains 14 residues. V shed 3 bases and J shed 2 bases, with 11 bases lying between them.

This chain links TRBV19 with TRBJ1-2; 7 nucleotides align to TRBD1. The V segment lost 0 bases and the J segment 4 bases; nucleotides outside the gene matches: 11. CDR1 LNHDA and CDR2 SQIVND come from the germline V gene (reference sequence). This CDR3 has 17 residues. CDR3 bases: TGTGCCAGTAGTATAGATGGGGGGACAGCACCCATCTATGGCTACACCTTC. Amino acids: CASSIDGGTAPIYGYTF.

This clonotype has a handful of counts. The chain carries TRBV7-9 and TRBJ2-2, with D perhaps TRBD1 (6 bases). Germline CDR1 is SEHNR and CDR2 is FQNEAQ (reference sequence). Trimming removed 5 bases at V and 0 bases at J, with 16 bases between. This CDR3 spans 17 amino acids. The CDR3 nucleotides are TGTGCCAGCAGCGAAAACACAGGGACCGCGAACACCGGGGAGCTGTTTTTT. Residues: CASSENTGTANTGELFF.

In its sample, this clonotype was seen many times. The CDR3 region has the DNA TGTGCCAGCAGCCAGGATAGAACAGGGGGTCAGCCCCAGCATTTT. Protein: CASSQDRTGGQPQHF. V gene TRBV3-1 combines with J gene TRBJ1-5; the match to TRBD1 covers 8 bases. The V segment lost 3 bases and the J segment 6 bases; nucleotides outside the gene matches: 7. The germline gives CDR1 LGHDT, CDR2 YNNKEL (reference sequence). This CDR3 is 15 amino acids long. Using reference TRBV3-1 and TRBJ1-5 for the parts outside the CDR3, the full variable domain is DTAVSQTPKYLVTQMGNDKSIKCEQNLGHDTMYWYKQDSKKFLKIMFSYNNKELIINETVPNRFSPKSPDKAHLNLHINSLELGDSAVYFCASSQDRTGGQPQHFGDGTRLSIL.

This clonotype was seen ten or more times. This sequence joins TRBV18 and TRBJ1-1; perhaps TRBD1 as D (5 bases). CDR3 length: 14 residues. Germline CDR1 is KGHSH and CDR2 is LQKENI. The V and J ends lost 1 base and 3 bases respectively, with 9 bases between them. CDR3 in DNA: TGTGCCAGCTCACCACAGGGGCAGGACACTGAAGCTTTCTTT. Translating gives CASSPQGQDTEAFF.

The sample holds many counts of this clonotype. The J gene is TRBJ2-7, the V gene TRBV28; 9 nucleotides line up with TRBD1. The length of the CDR3 is 16 residues. V was clipped by 6 bases and J by 7 bases; unmatched bases: 16. In germline, CDR1 is MDHEN, CDR2 SYDVKM. The CDR3 sequence is CASSPQAGQGTREQYF. The CDR3 nucleotides read TGTGCCAGCAGCCCCCAGGCGGGACAGGGCACGCGGGAGCAGTACTTC.

The sample holds many counts of this clonotype. The CDR3 sequence is CASSYGTGGGEKLFF. The CDR3 DNA is TGTGCCAGCAGTTACGGAACAGGGGGGGGTGAAAAACTGTTTTTT. This chain joins TRBV6-5 and TRBJ1-4, with 8 bases lining up with TRBD1. V was pared by 2 bases and J by 7 bases, with 6 bases of the junction left unmatched. Germline V CDR1 and CDR2: MNHEY, SVGAGI. The CDR3 is made up of 15 amino acids.

In this sample, this clonotype turned up many times. The J gene is TRBJ1-5, the V gene TRBV28; D may be TRBD1 (5 bases). This CDR3 has 15 amino acids. The germline gives CDR1 MDHEN, CDR2 SYDVKM. The V gene lost 5 bases and the J gene lost 7 bases, with 18 bases spanning the gap. The CDR3 nucleotides are TGTGCCAGCAGTGCCGCCGGGGGGTGGGAGCAGCCCCAGCATTTT. Translating it yields CASSAAGGWEQPQHF.

This chain links TRBV11-2 with TRBJ2-3; 7 nucleotides align to TRBD2. The length of the CDR3 is 15 residues. Trimming cost V 1 base and J 5 bases; bases outside gene matches: 6. Looked up from germline, CDR1 is SGHAT and CDR2 is FQNNGV. This chain's CDR3 is CASSLGDYSGDTQYF. The CDR3 nucleotides are TGTGCCAGCAGCTTAGGGGACTACAGTGGAGATACGCAGTATTTT. The full variable domain, its missing parts supplied by reference TRBV11-2 and TRBJ2-3, is EAGVAQSPRYKIIEKRQSVAFWCNPISGHATLYWYQQILGQGPKLLIQFQNNGVVDDSQLPKDRFSAERLKGVDSTLKIQPAKLEDSAVYLCASSLGDYSGDTQYFGPGTRLTVL.

This clonotype appeared many times. The CDR3 DNA is TGTGCCAGCAGCTTAGGCATTTGGGACAGCTACGAGCAGTACTTC. The encoded protein is CASSLGIWDSYEQYF. The rearrangement uses TRBV7-9 and TRBJ2-7; 7 bases match TRBD1. Germline V CDR1 and CDR2: SEHNR, FQNEAQ (reference sequence). CDR3 length: 15 amino acids. Losses at the gene ends were 1 base for V and 3 bases for J; bases not matched to a gene: 6.

A few counts support this clonotype. The chain joins TRBV6-2 or TRBV6-3 to TRBJ2-3; D is perhaps TRBD2 (5 bases). V lost 2 bases, J lost 9 bases, and 15 bases lay in between. CDR3 length: 14 amino acids. Germline loops: CDR1 MNHEY, CDR2 SVGEGT. CDR3 in amino acids: CASSYGEASGTQYF. CDR3 nucleotide sequence: TGTGCCAGCAGTTACGGGGAAGCATCGGGGACGCAGTATTTT.

This clonotype was detected only a few times. DNA of the CDR3: TGTGCCAGCAGCGTAGGTGGGGACACCGGGGAGCTGTTTTTT. Translated, it gives CASSVGGDTGELFF. The J gene is TRBJ2-2, the V gene TRBV9; D not resolved. Germline CDR1 reads SGDLS; CDR2 reads YYNGEE. The CDR3 is made up of 14 amino acids. V lost 0 bases and J 3 bases, leaving 6 bases between the germline ends.

The chain carries TRBV10-3 and TRBJ1-1; D ambiguous. The CDR3 contains 14 residues. Trimming took 2 bases from V and 4 from J, leaving 11 bases between them. Germline V gives CDR1 ENHRY, CDR2 SYGVKD. As DNA, the CDR3 is TGTGCCATCAGTGAGCCCCAGGACGGCACTGAAGCTTTCTTT. It codes for CAISEPQDGTEAFF.

The CDR3 loop is CASLSTPLHF. The CDR3 region has the DNA TGCGCCAGCTTAAGTACACCCCTCCACTTT. The rearrangement uses TRBV10-2 and TRBJ1-6; D is ambiguous. Germline values: CDR1 WSHSY, CDR2 SAAADI. Trimming shortened V by 8 bases and J by 11 bases, and 7 bases separated the two germline ends. The CDR3 runs 10 residues.

V usage is TRBV20-1 and J usage is TRBJ2-2, with D perhaps matching TRBD2 (5 bases). This CDR3 comprises 14 residues. Germline assignment: CDR1 DFQATT and CDR2 SNEGSKA (reference sequence). Trimming left V 5 bases short and J 2 bases short, with 12 bases between. CDR3 sequence: CSAPHAGNTGELFF. CDR3 DNA: TGCAGTGCTCCCCACGCGGGCAACACCGGGGAGCTGTTTTTT.

A few counts support this clonotype. The chain couples TRBV7-9 to TRBJ1-1, with a weak D call TRBD1 (5 bases). V was shortened by 6 bases and J by 4 bases, with 18 bases between the two germline ends. The CDR3 is 15 amino acids. The germline V gene has CDR1 SEHNR and CDR2 FQNEAQ (reference sequence). CDR3 sequence reads: CASRGDLWGITEAFF. The CDR3 DNA is TGTGCCAGCAGGGGAGACCTCTGGGGGATCACTGAAGCTTTCTTT.

The CDR3 is CSARDLGRWTLAKNIQYF. DNA of the CDR3: TGCAGTGCTAGAGATCTGGGACGGTGGACACTAGCCAAAAACATTCAGTACTTC. The chain uses TRBV20-1 and TRBJ2-4; D is tentatively TRBD1 or TRBD2 (5 bases each). This CDR3 is built from 18 residues. V was trimmed by 0 bases and J by 0 bases, leaving 18 bases between them. Germline CDR1 is DFQATT and CDR2 is SNEGSKA (reference sequence).

There are many counts of this clonotype. Here the CDR3 omits its conserved ending phenylalanine or tryptophan, so a read error is the likely source. The chain carries TRBV12-3 or TRBV12-4 and TRBJ1-2; D is unresolved. The CDR3 runs to 15 residues. Trimming removed 2 bases at V and 0 bases at J, with 10 bases between. The CDR3 region is CASSLSDIANYGYTS. The CDR3, as DNA: TGTGCCAGCAGTTTAAGTGACATAGCTAACTATGGCTACACCTCC.

This clonotype was counted once. This chain uses TRBV7-2 with TRBJ1-6, with 8 nucleotides matching TRBD1. The CDR3 has 14 amino acids. The trim removed 4 bases at V and 9 bases at J, leaving 5 bases unmatched. Germline lookup yields CDR1 SGHTA and CDR2 FQGNSA. CDR3 sequence reads: CASSSDRGGSPLHF. For the CDR3, the DNA is TGTGCCAGCAGCTCCGACAGGGGTGGTTCACCCCTCCACTTT. Supplemented by reference TRBV7-2 and TRBJ1-6, the full variable domain reads GAGVSQSPSNKVTEKGKDVELRCDPISGHTALYWYRQSLGQGLEFLIYFQGNSAPDKSGLPSDRFSAERTGGSVSTLTIQRTQQEDSAVYLCASSSDRGGSPLHFGNGTRLTVT.

This clonotype was observed a handful of times. The chain recombines TRBV30 with TRBJ1-5, with D possibly matching TRBD1 (6 bases). The CDR3 has 15 residues. Germline assignment: CDR1 GTSNPN and CDR2 SVGIG (reference sequence). The germline V and J ends were trimmed by 2 bases and 2 bases, with 13 bases remaining between them. The CDR3 nucleotides are TGTGCCTGGAGTCCGCCGGGGGCTCGCAATCAGCCCCAGCATTTT. Amino acids: CAWSPPGARNQPQHF.

CDR3 nucleotides: TGTGCCAGCAGCGCGGGATTCCGGGACAGGGTTTTCCACGAGCAGTACTTC. It encodes CASSAGFRDRVFHEQYF. The rearrangement joins TRBV7-9 to TRBJ2-7, with 9 nucleotides matching TRBD1. Trimming took 5 bases from V and 5 from J; bases not matched to a gene: 16. CDR3 size: 17 residues. Germline V gene data show CDR1 as SEHNR and CDR2 as FQNEAQ (reference sequence).

This clonotype was observed many times. The chain recombines TRBV28 with TRBJ1-2, with TRBD1 identical over 7 bases. The CDR3 has 14 residues. With V trimmed by 7 bases and J by 4 bases, 9 bases remained unmatched. In germline, CDR1 is MDHEN, CDR2 SYDVKM. Here the CDR3 DNA reads TGTGCCAGCACACGGGAAGGGGGCGTCTATGGCTACACCTTC. Amino acid sequence: CASTREGGVYGYTF.

This clonotype was counted ten times or more. The chain has TRBV9 and TRBJ1-1; 10 positions match TRBD1. Germline CDR1 reads SGDLS; CDR2 reads YYNGEE. V shed 0 bases and J 13 bases; nucleotides not matched to a gene: 15. The CDR3 sequence is 16 residues long. The DNA of the CDR3 is TGTGCCAGCAGCGTAGAGCCCCGAAAATGGACAGGGGGTGTTTTCTTT. Encoded protein: CASSVEPRKWTGGVFF.

This clonotype was counted at least ten times. The rearrangement uses TRBV18 and TRBJ1-1; possible D gene TRBD1, 5 bases. There are 13 residues in the CDR3. The germline V gene has CDR1 KGHSH and CDR2 LQKENI. V lost 6 bases and J 2 bases, leaving 10 bases between the germline ends. CDR3 nucleotides: TGTGCCAGCTCCGGGACCTTAAACACTGAAGCTTTCTTT. It specifies CASSGTLNTEAFF.

The table lists this clonotype with many counts. The chain employs TRBV10-3 and TRBJ1-2; D gene ambiguous. Germline V gene sequence: CDR1 ENHRY, CDR2 SYGVKD. CDR3 length: 16 residues. Trimming shortened V by 1 base and J by 3 bases, and 15 bases separated the two germline ends. This chain's CDR3 is CAISEYGWEIHYGYTF. In nucleotides, the CDR3 is TGTGCCATCAGTGAGTACGGCTGGGAAATCCACTATGGCTACACCTTC.

The CDR3 DNA reads as TGTGCCAGCAGCCCGTACAGGGGCCACGAGCAGTACTTC. Translating gives CASSPYRGHEQYF. The gene calls are TRBV7-2 and TRBJ2-7; 7 bases align to TRBD1. Germline CDR1 reads SGHTA; CDR2 reads FQGNSA. J lost 5 bases, V lost 5 bases, and 6 bases had no gene match. The CDR3 is 13 amino acids.

J is TRBJ2-7 and V is TRBV7-9; 7 nucleotides line up with TRBD2. The CDR3 contains 15 residues. Germline V gene sequence: CDR1 SEHNR, CDR2 FQNEAQ (reference sequence). Germline trimming cut 5 bases from V and 3 bases from J; bases unmatched to any gene: 10. The CDR3 bases are TGTGCCAGCAGCCCCCTGGGTACTAGCGACTACGAGCAGTACTTC. Protein: CASSPLGTSDYEQYF.

This clonotype was detected a few times. J is TRBJ1-1 and V is TRBV9; TRBD1 might be the D (5 bases). CDR3 length: 12 amino acids. V was shortened by 6 bases and J by 0 bases, with 6 bases between the two germline ends. Germline V gives CDR1 SGDLS, CDR2 YYNGEE. This CDR3 reads CASNRMNTEAFF. For the CDR3, the DNA is TGTGCCAGCAACAGGATGAACACTGAAGCTTTCTTT.